This is a list of T cell receptor beta chains from one sample in a study of cytomegalovirus exposure and HLA in healthy donors. Measured with immunoSEQ multiplex PCR; TCRdb has only the in-frame clones, and not every one. The sample has approximately 130,000 clones, under 85% seen once. Sequencing input: PBMCs. Receptor source: a man aged 30-40 years in good health and CMV-seronegative. Both conserved end residues are part of each CDR3. D genes are given only for firm matches. The size field is filled for only some rows; it gives once, few, many or a size class.

j_call,clone_size,cdr3_length,v_call,d_call,cdr3_aa,cdr3_nt
TRBJ2-1,NA,14,TRBV5-1,TRBD1,CASSFDRGNNEQFF,TGCGCCAGCAGCTTCGACAGGGGGAATAATGAGCAGTTCTTC
TRBJ1-5,NA,17,TRBV27,NA,CASWPRGGRQSNQPQHF,TGTGCCAGCTGGCCCCGGGGGGGACGACAGTCCAATCAGCCCCAGCATTTT
TRBJ1-1,few,13,TRBV5-4,NA,CASSAGGSLGVGF,TGTGCCAGCAGCGCCGGGGGGTCTCTGGGGGTTGGCTTT
TRBJ1-4,NA,16,TRBV7-2,TRBD1,CASSSGQGATNEKLFF,TGTGCCAGCAGCTCCGGACAGGGCGCAACTAATGAAAAACTGTTTTTT
TRBJ2-1,NA,17,TRBV7-6,TRBD2,CASSPATLLAAHNEQFF,TGTGCCAGCAGCCCGGCCACTTTGCTAGCGGCACACAATGAGCAGTTCTTC
TRBJ2-3,few,14,TRBV5-1,NA,CASSSSVSTDTQYF,TGCGCCAGCTCATCTAGCGTCAGCACAGATACGCAGTATTTT
TRBJ2-7,NA,14,TRBV6-5,TRBD2,CASTPSGGFHEQYF,TGTGCCAGCACCCCTAGCGGGGGGTTCCACGAGCAGTACTTC
TRBJ1-5,NA,14,TRBV28,NA,CASEGGSHNQPQHF,TGTGCCAGCGAGGGAGGGAGTCATAATCAGCCCCAGCATTTT
TRBJ1-5,NA,16,TRBV6-6,NA,CASSYFGTLSNQPQHF,TGTGCCAGCAGTTATTTCGGGACATTGAGCAATCAGCCCCAGCATTTT
TRBJ2-1,NA,14,TRBV7-8,NA,CASNQGGAYNEQFF,TGTGCCAGCAACCAGGGCGGTGCCTACAATGAGCAGTTCTTC
TRBJ1-4,NA,15,TRBV7-9,NA,CASSSYSLYNEKLFF,TGTGCCAGCAGCTCATACAGCTTATATAATGAAAAACTGTTTTTT
TRBJ1-1,once,14,TRBV28,TRBD1,CASSSWTGRTEAFF,TGTGCCAGCAGTTCTTGGACAGGTCGCACTGAAGCTTTCTTT
TRBJ2-7,NA,16,TRBV5-6,TRBD2,CASTPLTTSTHYEQYF,TGTGCCAGCACCCCACTAACGACTAGCACTCACTACGAGCAGTACTTC
TRBJ2-5,once,13,TRBV4-1,TRBD2,CASSLTSRETQYF,TGCGCCAGCAGCCTGACTAGCAGGGAGACCCAGTACTTC
TRBJ1-1,NA,13,TRBV29-1,NA,CSVAGRVNTEAFF,TGCAGCGTTGCGGGCAGGGTGAACACTGAAGCTTTCTTT
TRBJ2-2,NA,13,TRBV5-1,NA,CASSRGSAGELFF,TGCGCCAGCAGCCGGGGGAGCGCCGGGGAGCTGTTTTTT
TRBJ1-3,NA,15,TRBV28,NA,CASSLPSGSGNTIYF,TGTGCCAGCAGTTTACCTAGTGGCTCTGGAAACACCATATATTTT
TRBJ2-1,NA,11,TRBV6-1,NA,CASTQGAEQFF,TGTGCCAGCACACAGGGTGCTGAGCAGTTCTTC
TRBJ2-5,once,15,TRBV30,TRBD2,CAWTKGLAGKETQYF,TGTGCCTGGACGAAGGGACTAGCGGGGAAAGAGACCCAGTACTTC
TRBJ2-3,NA,17,TRBV4-1,NA,CASSQEPGIEVTDTQYF,TGCGCCAGCAGCCAAGAACCCGGGATAGAAGTCACAGATACGCAGTATTTT
TRBJ1-4,NA,16,TRBV14,TRBD1,CASSQVDGTANEKLFF,TGTGCCAGCAGCCAAGTTGATGGGACAGCTAATGAAAAACTGTTTTTT
TRBJ2-2,NA,15,TRBV6-1,NA,CASSEEHRVTGELFF,TGTGCCAGCAGTGAAGAGCACAGGGTAACCGGGGAGCTGTTTTTT
TRBJ2-3,NA,17,TRBV7-2,TRBD2,CASSFFGTSGIPDTQYF,TGTGCCAGCAGCTTCTTCGGGACTAGCGGAATTCCAGATACGCAGTATTTT
TRBJ1-1,many,15,TRBV6-1,TRBD1,CASSEEVTGITEAFF,TGTGCCAGCAGTGAAGAGGTGACAGGGATCACTGAAGCTTTCTTT
TRBJ2-7,NA,16,TRBV7-2,NA,CASSLAPTGSPVSPYF,TGTGCCAGCAGCTTAGCGCCAACAGGGTCCCCTGTAAGTCCGTACTTC
TRBJ2-7,few,17,TRBV21-1,NA,CASSKVGLAGAPYEQYF,TGTGCCAGCAGCAAAGTGGGACTAGCGGGGGCCCCCTACGAGCAGTACTTC
TRBJ2-1,NA,15,TRBV7-9,NA,CASSDLGASYNEQFF,TGTGCCAGCAGCGACCTCGGAGCGTCCTACAATGAGCAGTTCTTC
TRBJ1-3,NA,15,TRBV5-6,NA,CASSLVGFSGNTIYF,TGTGCCAGCAGCTTGGTCGGGTTTTCTGGAAACACCATATATTTT
TRBJ2-7,once,15,TRBV9,TRBD2,CASSARGRAEGEQYF,TGTGCCAGCAGCGCTAGAGGGAGGGCCGAAGGGGAGCAGTACTTC
TRBJ2-3,NA,17,TRBV28,TRBD2,CASSPPPGAGGSRTQYF,TGTGCCAGCAGTCCTCCCCCGGGAGCGGGGGGATCCAGGACGCAGTATTTT
TRBJ1-5,NA,14,TRBV6-5,NA,CASSVRLDNQPQHF,TGTGCCAGCAGTGTCCGACTAGACAATCAGCCCCAGCATTTT
TRBJ2-7,NA,13,TRBV29-1,TRBD1,CSVKSRQGYEQYF,TGCAGCGTTAAGAGTCGACAGGGCTACGAGCAGTACTTC
TRBJ2-7,NA,15,TRBV7-8,TRBD1,CASSPMTGKNYEQYF,TGTGCCAGCAGCCCGATGACAGGGAAAAACTACGAGCAGTACTTC
TRBJ2-3,NA,15,TRBV4-3,NA,CASSQDRASTDTQYF,TGCGCCAGCAGCCAAGACAGGGCGTCCACAGATACGCAGTATTTT
TRBJ2-7,NA,15,TRBV5-8,NA,CASSLDPGASYEQYF,TGTGCCAGCAGCTTAGACCCAGGGGCCTCCTACGAGCAGTACTTC
TRBJ2-3,NA,15,TRBV7-9,TRBD2,CASSLTSGGSDTQYF,TGTGCCAGCAGCTTGACTAGCGGGGGATCAGATACGCAGTATTTT
TRBJ2-3,NA,13,TRBV5-4,NA,CASSFPSSDTQYF,TGTGCCAGCAGCTTTCCTAGCTCAGATACGCAGTATTTT
TRBJ2-1,NA,14,TRBV6-1,TRBD1,CASTRGQGYNEQFF,TGTGCCAGCACCAGGGGACAGGGTTACAATGAGCAGTTCTTC
TRBJ2-5,NA,15,TRBV5-1,TRBD2,CASNSGGAFQETQYF,TGCGCCAGCAATAGCGGGGGGGCTTTCCAAGAGACCCAGTACTTC
TRBJ2-5,few,13,TRBV15,NA,CATSRLNGGTQYF,TGTGCCACCAGCAGACTTAATGGCGGGACCCAGTACTTC
TRBJ2-7,NA,13,TRBV7-2,NA,CASSLVADYEQYF,TGTGCCAGCAGCTTAGTAGCTGACTACGAGCAGTACTTC
TRBJ1-5,NA,15,TRBV30,NA,CAWSFRGFSNQPQHF,TGTGCCTGGAGTTTTCGGGGGTTTAGCAATCAGCCCCAGCATTTT